This T cell receptor (beta chain) was sequenced for a study of cytomegalovirus exposure and HLA in healthy donors. Whole-study findings and limits: Most TCR sequences were seen very rarely across donors, but some public TCRs occurred in many.

The donors were part of the 120-subject validation cohort, which stood apart from the approximately 700-subject first cohort. A word on this clone: As yet, its antigen is unknown.

The CDR3 sequence is 18 residues long. Germline V gives CDR1 SGHVS, CDR2 FNYEAQ. Trimming took 3 bases from V and 1 from J; bases not matched to a gene: 7. This table comes from immunoSEQ multiplex PCR, and its TCRdb copy is limited to in-frame clones, with some not included. The table has about 57,000 clones, more than 80% seen once. The material sequenced was PBMCs. The chain employs TRBV7-6 and TRBJ2-5; 14 nucleotides line up with TRBD2. This TCR was recovered from a woman between 18 and 29 years old in good health and CMV-seronegative. The CDR3: CASSLGPGLAGGQETQYF. CDR3 coding DNA: TGTGCCAGCAGCTTGGGTCCCGGACTAGCGGGGGGCCAAGAGACCCAGTACTTC.